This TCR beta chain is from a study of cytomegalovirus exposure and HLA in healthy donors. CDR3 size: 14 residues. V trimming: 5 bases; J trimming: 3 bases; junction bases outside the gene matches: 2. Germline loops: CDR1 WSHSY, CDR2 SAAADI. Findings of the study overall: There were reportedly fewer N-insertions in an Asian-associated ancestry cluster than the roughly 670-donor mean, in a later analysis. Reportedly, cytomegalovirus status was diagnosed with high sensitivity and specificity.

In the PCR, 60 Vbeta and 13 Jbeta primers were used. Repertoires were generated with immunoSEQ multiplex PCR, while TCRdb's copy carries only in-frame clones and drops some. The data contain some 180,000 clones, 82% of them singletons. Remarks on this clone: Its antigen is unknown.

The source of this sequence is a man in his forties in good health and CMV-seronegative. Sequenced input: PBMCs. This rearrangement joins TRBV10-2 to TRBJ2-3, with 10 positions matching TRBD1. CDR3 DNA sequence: TGCGCCAGCAGTCGACAGGGGGCAACAGATACGCAGTATTTT. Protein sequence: CASSRQGATDTQYF.